This T cell receptor beta chain was recovered during a study of shared clonotypes between healthy human individuals. The CDR3 extends over 15 amino acids. CDR1 is SNHLY and CDR2 is FYNNEI in the germline V gene. About this clone itself: The junction differs from germline at one of its ends, possibly a read error.

The table came from immunoSEQ multiplex PCR; TCRdb's copy has only in-frame clones and leaves some out. The table includes 200,000 to 250,000 clones, 60% to 70% detected once. The rearrangement uses TRBV2 and TRBJ2-7; 9 bases fit TRBD1. The sequencing sample was made of memory CD4+ T cells sorted from blood. As to subset: CD45RA-negative fraction. This clonotype was obtained from a man aged 25-45 years in good health. The CDR3 DNA follows: TGTGCCAGCAGGGAAGGGACAGGGAATTTCTACGAGCAGTACTTC. Protein product: CASREGTGNFYEQYF.